This T cell receptor (beta chain) stems from a study of CD8+CD57+ T cells in acquired aplastic anemia. Across the whole study: The sorted CD4+ and CD8+ cells yielded an average about 3.3 ug of DNA. General observations from the study: Patients were compared with controls for CD8+ Simpson's diversity, and no significant difference emerged. There were 25 to 35 CD8+ CDR3 sequences that occurred in both patients and controls.

V dropped 6 bases and J dropped 4; count of bases not matched to a gene: 6. The CDR3 is 13 residues long. Germline assignment: CDR1 MNHNS and CDR2 SASEGT. Genomic DNA acted as the template from which TCR beta VDJ combination and CDR3 sequence profiling were carried out. TCRdb reanalysed the reads using MiXCR and keeps one entry per CDR3 protein. Here the sample spans about 130,000 distinct CDR3 sequences, 40% to 60% being singletons. This clonotype was observed many times. The antigen remains unidentified. Sequenced input: sorted CD4+, CD8+, or CD8+CD57+ T cells (not recorded which) from PBMCs. The receptor's source is a human donor in good health, serving as a control. V and J are TRBV6-1 and TRBJ2-7, with 7 bases fitting TRBD1. Written as DNA, the CDR3 is TGTGCCAGCAGGTCCGGGACAGCGTACGAGCAGTACTTC. Translating gives CASRSGTAYEQYF.